The 32 T cell receptor beta chains listed next were all sequenced from one sample in a study of T cells in localized non-small cell lung cancer. This table comes from immunoSEQ multiplex PCR, and its TCRdb copy is limited to in-frame clones, with some not included. The sample lists around 2,700 clones; 25% were seen once. The sequenced sample was normal lung tissue next to the tumor, obtained before any cancer treatment. The source is a man aged 35 to 70 with stage II lung adenocarcinoma.

This clone was counted a few times. V is TRBV6-8 and J is TRBJ1-2, with D possibly TRBD1 on 6 matching bases. Germline V gives CDR1 MNHGY, CDR2 SAAAGT. The CDR3 has 13 residues. Trimming stripped 4 bases from V and 4 bases from J, with 10 bases between. The CDR3 DNA sequence: TGTGCCAGCAGTTTTTCGGACAGCTATGGCTACACCTTC. Translation: CASSFSDSYGYTF.

Relative to its sample, this clone is medium-sized. The chain combines TRBV11-3 with TRBJ1-3; 8 bases match TRBD1. The CDR3 has 15 amino acids. The germline CDR1 and CDR2 sequences are SGHNT and YENEEA. Germline trimming cut 5 bases from V and 4 bases from J; bases unmatched to any gene: 7. In DNA, the CDR3 is TGTGCCAGCAGCCAAGGGACAGGAGAAGGAAACACCATATATTTT. This encodes CASSQGTGEGNTIYF.

This clone is categorized as medium-sized. The V call is TRBV9, the J call TRBJ1-2, with D possibly matching TRBD1 (5 bases). CDR1 and CDR2 from the germline V gene are SGDLS and YYNGEE. The V end was cut by 6 bases, the J end by 4 bases, with 13 bases between. The CDR3 runs to 13 residues. CDR3 amino acids: CASKGIQGYGYTF. The CDR3 DNA reads TGTGCCAGCAAAGGGATTCAGGGCTATGGCTACACCTTC. Supplemented by reference TRBV9 and TRBJ1-2, the full variable domain reads DSGVTQTPKHLITATGQRVTLRCSPRSGDLSVYWYQQSLDQGLQFLIQYYNGEERAKGNILERFSAQQFPDLHSELNLSSLELGDSALYFCASKGIQGYGYTFGSGTRLTVV.

This clone has only a few counts. The chain links TRBV6-8 to TRBJ2-6; possibly TRBD2 for D (6 bases). The CDR3 spans 15 residues. Germline CDR1 reads MNHGY; CDR2 reads SAAAGT. V shed 5 bases and J shed 0 bases, with 8 bases lying between them. In DNA form, the CDR3 reads TGTGCCAGCAGTGACGGGGGCTCTGGGGCCAACGTCCTGACTTTC. Protein product: CASSDGGSGANVLTF.

The rearrangement joins TRBV11-3 to TRBJ2-1, with D maybe TRBD1 (5 bases). Germline values: CDR1 SGHNT, CDR2 YENEEA. The length of the CDR3 is 14 residues. The V gene lost 3 bases and the J gene lost 9 bases, with 15 bases spanning the gap. CDR3 DNA: TGTGCCAGCAGCTTGATTACAGGTTCCGGTGAGCAGTTCTTC. This encodes CASSLITGSGEQFF. Full variable domain (rest looked up from reference TRBV11-3 and TRBJ2-1): EAGVVQSPRYKIIEKKQPVAFWCNPISGHNTLYWYLQNLGQGPELLIRYENEEAVDDSQLPKDRFSAERLKGVDSTLKIQPAELGDSAVYLCASSLITGSGEQFFGPGTRLTVL.

V and J are TRBV30 and TRBJ2-3, with unresolved D. Germline-derived CDR1 and CDR2 are GTSNPN and SVGIG (reference sequence). The CDR3 covers 11 residues. V was cut by 4 bases and J by 6 bases, with 8 bases left in between. CDR3: CAWKVQDTQYF. The CDR3 DNA is TGTGCCTGGAAAGTCCAGGATACGCAGTATTTT. The variable domain in full, completed from reference TRBV30 and TRBJ2-3, reads SQTIHQWPATLVQPVGSPLSLECTVEGTSNPNLYWYRQAAGRGLQLLFYSVGIGQISSEVPQNLSASRPQDRQFILSSKKLLLSDSGFYLCAWKVQDTQYFGPGTRLTVL.

As DNA, the CDR3 is TGTGCCACCGGGGCCAGGGGGCTTAGCAATCAGCCCCAGCATTTT. This codes for CATGARGLSNQPQHF. The chain joins TRBV12-5 to TRBJ1-5; 8 bases agree with TRBD1. This CDR3 comprises 15 residues. In germline, CDR1 is LGHNT, CDR2 FRNRAP.

Only a few counts were recorded for this clone. The chain joins TRBV11-3 to TRBJ1-1; tentative D call: TRBD1 (5 bases). The germline CDR1 and CDR2 sequences are SGHNT and YENEEA. The CDR3 runs to 16 residues. Trimming cost V 4 bases and J 1 base, with 16 bases left between them. CDR3 coding DNA: TGTGCCAGCAGCTCCTCTTCAGGGAAGCCGAACACTGAAGCTTTCTTT. Translation: CASSSSSGKPNTEAFF.

This clone has just one count. The V gene is TRBV18, the J gene TRBJ2-1, with 11 nucleotides matching TRBD2. Per the germline V gene, CDR1 is KGHSH and CDR2 is LQKENI. V lost 6 bases to trimming and J lost 11 bases; unmatched junction nucleotides: 6. This CDR3 spans 13 amino acids. In DNA form, the CDR3 reads TGTGCCAGCTCGCCAACTAGCGGGGGTCAGCAGTTCTTC. It encodes CASSPTSGGQQFF.

This sequence joins TRBV14 and TRBJ2-3; a possible D gene is TRBD1 (5 bases). Germline V gives CDR1 SGHDN, CDR2 FVKESK. V lost 0 bases and J 9 bases, leaving 19 bases between the germline ends. This CDR3 contains 16 residues. Here the CDR3 DNA reads TGTGCCAGCAGCCAAGAGGTTTTCCCGGACACCTGGACGCAGTATTTT. Amino acid sequence: CASSQEVFPDTWTQYF.

The V and J genes are TRBV15 and TRBJ2-7; weak D call: TRBD1 (6 bases). This CDR3 contains 18 residues. V was shortened by 1 base and J by 2 bases, with 21 bases between the two germline ends. CDR1 is LNHNV, CDR2 YYDKDF, per germline (reference sequence). DNA for the CDR3: TGTGCCACCAGCAGAGCCCACCCCCGGGACACTGCCGCCTACGAGCAGTACTTC. It yields the protein CATSRAHPRDTAAYEQYF.

This clone occurred a few times. The missing CDR3 end, 1 residue past where the read stops, is filled in from the germline J gene. This chain links TRBV10-3 with TRBJ1-3; a possible D gene is TRBD1 (5 bases). The CDR3 contains 15 residues. Trimming cost V 0 bases and J 6 bases, with 12 bases left between them. CDR1 is ENHRY, CDR2 SYGVKD, per germline. The CDR3 DNA, read in part, is TGTGCCATCAGTGAGTCGGCGGGGGAGATAAACACCATATAT. Protein sequence: CAISESAGEINTIY. The whole CDR3 reads CAISESAGEINTIYF.

The gene calls are TRBV11-3 and TRBJ1-1, with a possible D match to TRBD1 (5 bases). V was cut by 1 base and J by 10 bases, with 16 bases left in between. The CDR3 loop spans 14 amino acids. The germline V gene encodes CDR1 SGHNT and CDR2 YENEEA. CDR3 DNA sequence: TGTGCCAGCAGCTTAGTCGGCGACATCGGGGGAGCTTTCTTT. This translates into CASSLVGDIGGAFF.

V usage is TRBV5-1 and J usage is TRBJ1-2; D possibly corresponds to TRBD1 (6 bases). Germline loops: CDR1 SGHRS, CDR2 YFSETQ. V was shortened by 4 bases and J by 7 bases, with 17 bases between the two germline ends. CDR3 length: 14 amino acids. CDR3 amino acids: CASSVAGTTSGYTF. CDR3 sequence (DNA): TGCGCCAGCAGCGTCGCCGGGACAACATCTGGCTACACCTTC.

This clone is medium-sized in the sample. The J gene is TRBJ2-7, the V gene TRBV11-3; D is unclear. Trimming took 3 bases from V and 0 from J, leaving 9 bases between them. The length of the CDR3 is 14 residues. The germline V gene encodes CDR1 SGHNT and CDR2 YENEEA. CDR3 in DNA: TGTGCCAGCAGCTTGTCGATCAACTCCTACGAGCAGTACTTC. Encoded protein: CASSLSINSYEQYF.

This clone was recorded only once. This rearrangement joins TRBV29-1 to TRBJ1-4; TRBD1 matches 7 bases. The V gene end was trimmed by 5 bases and the J gene end by 7 bases; junction bases not matched to a gene: 10. The CDR3 contains 14 residues. Germline CDR1 is SQVTM and CDR2 is ANQGSEA. The CDR3 sequence is CSVQEGAWTEKLFF. The CDR3 DNA reads TGCAGCGTTCAGGAGGGGGCTTGGACTGAAAAACTGTTTTTT.

This clone turned up a few times. This chain uses TRBV9 with TRBJ2-1; the D gene is possibly TRBD2 (6 bases). This CDR3 contains 13 residues. From germline, CDR1 is SGDLS and CDR2 YYNGEE. Trimming left V 6 bases short and J 7 bases short, with 14 bases between. DNA of the CDR3: TGTGCCAGCACCAGGAGGGAGGTAAATGAGCAGTTCTTC. Translated: CASTRREVNEQFF.

The sample holds a few counts of this clone. The chain is built from TRBV28 and TRBJ1-5, with D uncertain. V was trimmed by 6 bases and J by 0 bases, leaving 12 bases between them. The CDR3 has 15 residues. The V gene's germline CDR1 is MDHEN and CDR2 SYDVKM. The CDR3 loop reads CASSLSPGSNQPQHF. In nucleotides, the CDR3 is TGTGCCAGCAGCCTATCGCCGGGTAGCAATCAGCCCCAGCATTTT.

This clone has more than one count but fewer than ten. J is TRBJ2-1 and V is TRBV7-5; no check of the table's D call, TRBD2, against the DNA was made. TRBV7-5 is deemed a pseudogene. The CDR3 runs 15 residues. The CDR3 loop is CASSLSSGGIGEQFF. The CDR3 nucleotides read TGTGCCAGCAGCTTATCTAGCGGGGGGATCGGGGAGCAGTTCTTC.

A note on this clone: This CDR3 is also generated by other DNA sequences in the sample. The CDR3 DNA reads as TGCGCCAGCAGCTTGGACAGTGTGAACACTGAAGCTTTCTTT. This translates into CASSLDSVNTEAFF. The chain carries TRBV5-1 and TRBJ1-1; D is undetermined. This CDR3 is built from 14 residues. CDR1 and CDR2 from the germline V gene are SGHRS and YFSETQ. The V end was cut by 0 bases, the J end by 0 bases, with 6 bases between.

The chain uses TRBV9 and TRBJ1-1; no clear D. CDR3 length: 14 amino acids. Per germline, CDR1 SGDLS and CDR2 YYNGEE. Trimming cost V 0 bases and J 5 bases, with 11 bases left between them. The CDR3 region has the DNA TGTGCCAGCAGCGTAGCTTTTGAACGGACTGAAGCTTTCTTT. Translated, it gives CASSVAFERTEAFF.

This clone has more than one count but fewer than ten. The chain is built from TRBV28 and TRBJ2-1, with 9 bases lining up with TRBD2. Unmatched junction bases numbered 7, after V lost 2 bases and J lost 5 bases. CDR3 length: 16 residues. From germline, CDR1 is MDHEN and CDR2 SYDVKM. CDR3 sequence: CASSLRPLAGNNEQFF. Here the CDR3 DNA reads TGTGCCAGCAGTTTAAGGCCCCTAGCGGGGAACAATGAGCAGTTCTTC.

The chain employs TRBV11-3 and TRBJ2-1; TRBD1 is a possible D gene (6 bases). Trimming took off 5 bases at V and 7 bases at J, with 21 bases between the two ends. The CDR3 runs to 16 residues. The germline V gene encodes CDR1 SGHNT and CDR2 YENEEA. CDR3 protein: CASSLGLGAEGNEQFF. CDR3 DNA: TGTGCCAGCAGCCTAGGTTTGGGGGCCGAGGGGAATGAGCAGTTCTTC. Supplemented by reference TRBV11-3 and TRBJ2-1, the full variable domain reads EAGVVQSPRYKIIEKKQPVAFWCNPISGHNTLYWYLQNLGQGPELLIRYENEEAVDDSQLPKDRFSAERLKGVDSTLKIQPAELGDSAVYLCASSLGLGAEGNEQFFGPGTRLTVL.

This clone rates as medium-sized. The V and J genes are TRBV10-3 and TRBJ2-1; the D is unclear. Germline V gives CDR1 ENHRY, CDR2 SYGVKD. CDR3 length equals 17 residues. Trimming took 0 bases from V and 0 from J, leaving 12 bases between them. The CDR3 DNA sequence: TGTGCCATCAGTGAGTCAATGGCAGCTAGCTCCTACAATGAGCAGTTCTTC. It specifies CAISESMAASSYNEQFF.

The table lists this clone with a few counts. As DNA, the CDR3 is TGTGCCAGTAGTATAGACCGGCAACAGGGCTATAGCAATCAGCCCCAGCATTTT. Translated: CASSIDRQQGYSNQPQHF. The chain is built from TRBV19 and TRBJ1-5; tentative D call: TRBD1 (6 bases). With 0 bases removed from V and 0 bases from J, the gap between germline ends came to 15 bases. The CDR3 is made up of 18 amino acids. From germline, CDR1 is LNHDA and CDR2 SQIVND (reference sequence).

The chain couples TRBV7-4 to TRBJ1-1; D is undetermined. CDR1 is SGHVT and CDR2 is SQSDAQ in the germline V gene. The CDR3 spans 13 residues. The germline V and J ends were trimmed by 6 bases and 0 bases, with 8 bases remaining between them. The CDR3 region is CASRVDLNTEAFF. CDR3 DNA sequence: TGTGCCAGCAGGGTCGACTTGAACACTGAAGCTTTCTTT.

This clone was seen only a few times. V gene TRBV10-3 combines with J gene TRBJ1-1; D is perhaps TRBD1 (5 bases). CDR1 is ENHRY and CDR2 is SYGVKD in the germline V gene. CDR3 length: 14 residues. The V end lost 2 bases, the J end lost 4 bases, and 11 bases lay between the germline ends. DNA for the CDR3: TGTGCCATCAGTGAGAGCAGGGCTCTCACTGAAGCTTTCTTT. This sequence encodes CAISESRALTEAFF.

This clone is large. This sequence joins TRBV9 and TRBJ1-1; D call uncertain. Germline V gives CDR1 SGDLS, CDR2 YYNGEE. This CDR3 region has 13 residues. Trimming took 4 bases from V and 1 from J, leaving 8 bases between them. The CDR3 region is CASSRDWNTEAFF. CDR3 sequence (DNA): TGTGCCAGCAGCCGCGACTGGAACACTGAAGCTTTCTTT.

The genes are TRBV12-5 and TRBJ1-1; 7 positions match TRBD1. The CDR3 is 15 amino acids. The junction had 4 bases not matched to a gene; V was cut back by 1 base and J by 2 bases. In germline, CDR1 is LGHNT, CDR2 FRNRAP. In DNA, the CDR3 is TGTGCTAGTGGTTTGGAGGGGACAGTCAACACTGAAGCTTTCTTT. Protein sequence: CASGLEGTVNTEAFF.

The gene calls are TRBV4-1 and TRBJ2-5; a possible D gene is TRBD2 (6 bases). Germline V CDR1 and CDR2: MGHRA, YSYEKL. The V gene lost 4 bases and the J gene lost 5 bases, with 17 bases spanning the gap. The CDR3 has 15 residues. The CDR3 DNA follows: TGCGCCAGCAGCCCCCCGGGGTCTGGGGGGGAGACCCAGTACTTC. This translates into CASSPPGSGGETQYF.

Details on this clone: Mismatch with germline at one junction end may stem from a read error. The gene calls are TRBV6-8 and TRBJ1-6; no clear D. This CDR3 is built from 12 residues. Germline V lookup: CDR1 MNHGY, CDR2 SAAAGT. CDR3 nucleotides: TGTGCCAGCAGTGACTCGGGATCACCCCTCCACTTT. Encoded protein: CASSDSGSPLHF.

This clone was seen only a few times. The rearrangement uses TRBV6-8 and TRBJ2-3; 13 nucleotides agree with TRBD2. Germline CDR1 MNHGY, CDR2 SAAAGT. After removal of 6 bases from V and 3 bases from J, the junction contained 6 bases not matched to a gene. The CDR3 consists of 16 residues. The DNA for the CDR3 is TGTGCCAGCAGGGCCGGGACTAGCGGGGCGACAGATACGCAGTATTTT. Protein: CASRAGTSGATDTQYF.